A selection of T cell receptor beta chains follows, all from one sample in a study of graft-versus-host responses after intestinal transplantation. Their recognized antigens are unknown. Clones were sequenced by immunoSEQ multiplex PCR, and TCRdb holds only the in-frame ones, with some missing. The sample shows 85,000 to 90,000 clones, around 90% of them seen only once. Sequenced material: unstimulated CD4+ T cells sorted from spleen or lymph node cells, taken before transplant. These receptors originate from a human donor who was the organ donor for an intestinal transplant. Each CDR3 is given without its conserved first and last residue.

V gene: TRBV7-2
CDR3 protein: ASSLYAGSPFYEQY

V gene: TRBV27
CDR3 protein: ASSWTGRTSPLH

V gene: TRBV11-3
CDR3 protein: ASRWGTGDSPLH

V gene: TRBV5-5
CDR3 protein: ASSFPSSYEQY

V gene: TRBV11-3
CDR3 protein: ASSLAGQVFSYEQY

V gene: TRBV20-1
CDR3 protein: SARLNEKLF

V gene: TRBV27
CDR3 protein: ASREQIFREVFVAGQNIQY

V gene: TRBV14
CDR3 protein: ASSHTGWAGNTIY

V gene: TRBV27
CDR3 protein: ASSPRQGTYQPQH

V gene: TRBV14
CDR3 protein: ASSQDKTGPTDTQY

V gene: TRBV2
CDR3 protein: ASSAGTILQETQY

V gene: TRBV2
CDR3 protein: ARQGAIRVDTEAF

V gene: TRBV28
CDR3 protein: ASSPFRGRDTEAF

V gene: TRBV4-2
CDR3 protein: ASSQDAADPRKLF

V gene: TRBV19
CDR3 protein: ATKRDTQY

V gene: TRBV5-4
CDR3 protein: TSSLGISGRTDTQY

V gene: TRBV5-4
CDR3 protein: ASSDGLAGGNTQY

V gene: TRBV10-2
CDR3 protein: ASSEFLSGKNNEQF

V gene: TRBV28
CDR3 protein: ASSLGTTSLSTDTQY

V gene: TRBV5-1
CDR3 protein: ASSLWGDGTGGYNEQF

V gene: TRBV9
CDR3 protein: ASSAVTDTQY

V gene: TRBV6-6
CDR3 protein: ASSSRDSRTEAF

V gene: TRBV11-3
CDR3 protein: ASSPYRDTYEQY

V gene: TRBV10-3
CDR3 protein: AITGRGTSEQY

V gene: TRBV6-6
CDR3 protein: ASRDYGNTEAF

V gene: TRBV5-5
CDR3 protein: ASSLNSGHLYNEQF

V gene: TRBV6-5
CDR3 protein: ASTRTLRGNGYT

V gene: TRBV7-3
CDR3 protein: ASSHRLPFGGSEQY

V gene: TRBV30
CDR3 protein: ASLRPVTEAF

V gene: TRBV19
CDR3 protein: ASSIRIRDRGNQPQH

V gene: TRBV25-1
CDR3 protein: ASSRTEGFYGYT

V gene: TRBV30
CDR3 protein: AWSWDRAF

V gene: TRBV27
CDR3 protein: AGRPAGSYEQY

V gene: TRBV7-2
CDR3 protein: ASSPQGLFYEQY

V gene: TRBV7-2
CDR3 protein: ASSLFRILPGGAFHEQY

V gene: TRBV18
CDR3 protein: ASSPVTGTYEQY

V gene: TRBV30
CDR3 protein: AWASRGSKQY

V gene: TRBV27
CDR3 protein: ASSKTGSNQPQH

V gene: TRBV20-1
CDR3 protein: SARASKEY

V gene: TRBV30
CDR3 protein: AWSSGSTDTQY

V gene: TRBV11-2
CDR3 protein: ASSLGGDGHLEAF

V gene: TRBV7-9
CDR3 protein: ASSPGLRNNEQF

V gene: TRBV9
CDR3 protein: ASSPRLAGYNEQF

V gene: TRBV6-6
CDR3 protein: ASRRTVDYGYT

V gene: TRBV20-1
CDR3 protein: SARLVDTQY

V gene: TRBV7-6
CDR3 protein: ASSLLLVETQY

V gene: TRBV2
CDR3 protein: ASSVRTGNTEAF